This T cell receptor (beta chain) was profiled in a study of T cell repertoires in cytomegalovirus infection. Germline loops: CDR1 SQVTM, CDR2 ANQGSEA. The CDR3 sequence is 14 residues long. Deletions cut 4 bases from V and 3 bases from J, with 14 bases between. Each CDR3 protein is one row after TCRdb ran MiXCR on the reads. The sample holds more than 400,000 distinct CDR3 sequences, about 26% seen once. The specimen was PBMCs. This clonotype was obtained from a human donor in good health (CMV status not recorded). Some clones in this sample may be carry-over from other donors' samples. The chain uses TRBV29-1 and TRBJ2-3; D is perhaps TRBD2 (6 bases). CDR3 protein: CSVGPGSGTDTQYF. CDR3 DNA sequence: TGCAGCGTTGGGCCCGGGAGCGGGACAGATACGCAGTATTTT.